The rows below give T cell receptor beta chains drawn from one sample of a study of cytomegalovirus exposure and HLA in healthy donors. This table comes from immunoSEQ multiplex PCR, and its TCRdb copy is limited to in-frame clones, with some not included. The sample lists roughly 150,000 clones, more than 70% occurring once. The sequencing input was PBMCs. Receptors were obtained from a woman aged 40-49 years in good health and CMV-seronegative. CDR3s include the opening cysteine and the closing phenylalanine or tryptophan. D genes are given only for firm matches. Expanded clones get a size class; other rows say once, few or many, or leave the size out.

cdr3_aa: CAISESTGAYGYTF
cdr3_nt: TGTGCCATCAGTGAGTCGACAGGGGCTTATGGCTACACCTTC
cdr3_length: 14
j_call: TRBJ1-2
clone_size: -
d_call: TRBD1
v_call: TRBV10-3

cdr3_aa: CASAYVGGQTEAFF
cdr3_nt: TGTGCCAGCGCTTACGTGGGGGGGCAGACTGAAGCTTTCTTT
cdr3_length: 14
j_call: TRBJ1-1
clone_size: -
d_call: -
v_call: TRBV6-6

cdr3_aa: CASSPRQSPNTIYF
cdr3_nt: TGTGCCAGCAGTCCCCGACAGAGTCCTAACACCATATATTTT
cdr3_length: 14
j_call: TRBJ1-3
clone_size: -
d_call: -
v_call: TRBV27

cdr3_aa: CASSLQGAPFGNRTNEKLFF
cdr3_nt: TGTGCCAGCAGTTTACAGGGGGCCCCTTTTGGTAATAGGACTAATGAAAAACTGTTTTTT
cdr3_length: 20
j_call: TRBJ1-4
clone_size: -
d_call: TRBD1
v_call: TRBV6-4

cdr3_aa: CASSFIGEPPYEQYF
cdr3_nt: TGTGCCAGCAGTTTTATAGGAGAGCCGCCCTACGAGCAGTACTTC
cdr3_length: 15
j_call: TRBJ2-7
clone_size: -
d_call: -
v_call: TRBV28

cdr3_aa: CASSLGLADNNEQFF
cdr3_nt: TGCGCCAGCAGCTTGGGACTAGCGGACAACAATGAGCAGTTCTTC
cdr3_length: 15
j_call: TRBJ2-1
clone_size: -
d_call: TRBD2
v_call: TRBV5-1

cdr3_aa: CASSARSGTEAFF
cdr3_nt: TGTGCCAGCAGTGCCCGATCAGGGACTGAAGCTTTCTTT
cdr3_length: 13
j_call: TRBJ1-1
clone_size: -
d_call: -
v_call: TRBV2

cdr3_aa: CASRPRLAGGQSSYNEQFF
cdr3_nt: TGTGCCAGCAGACCGAGACTAGCGGGGGGGCAGAGCTCCTACAATGAGCAGTTCTTC
cdr3_length: 19
j_call: TRBJ2-1
clone_size: -
d_call: TRBD2
v_call: TRBV7-9

cdr3_aa: CASSPRLQRTSYEQYF
cdr3_nt: TGTGCCAGCAGCCCAAGGCTTCAGCGGACCTCCTACGAGCAGTACTTC
cdr3_length: 16
j_call: TRBJ2-7
clone_size: -
d_call: -
v_call: TRBV4-2

cdr3_aa: CASSDSPTGTEAFF
cdr3_nt: TGTGCCAGCAGTGACTCCCCGACAGGGACTGAAGCTTTCTTT
cdr3_length: 14
j_call: TRBJ1-1
clone_size: -
d_call: TRBD1
v_call: TRBV6-4

cdr3_aa: CASSVDWSETQYF
cdr3_nt: TGTGCCAGCAGTGTCGACTGGTCAGAGACCCAGTACTTC
cdr3_length: 13
j_call: TRBJ2-5
clone_size: once
d_call: -
v_call: TRBV6-1

cdr3_aa: CAWSGLAVTDTQYF
cdr3_nt: TGTGCCTGGAGTGGCCTAGCGGTCACAGATACGCAGTATTTT
cdr3_length: 14
j_call: TRBJ2-3
clone_size: -
d_call: TRBD2
v_call: TRBV30

cdr3_aa: CASSGQGENIQYF
cdr3_nt: TGTGCCAGCTCCGGACAGGGGGAAAACATTCAGTACTTC
cdr3_length: 13
j_call: TRBJ2-4
clone_size: -
d_call: TRBD1
v_call: TRBV28

cdr3_aa: CASSFRRVPDTQYF
cdr3_nt: TGTGCCAGCAGCTTTAGACGGGTCCCAGATACGCAGTATTTT
cdr3_length: 14
j_call: TRBJ2-3
clone_size: -
d_call: -
v_call: TRBV7-9

cdr3_aa: CASTPGGSGNTIYF
cdr3_nt: TGCGCCAGCACCCCCGGGGGATCTGGAAACACCATATATTTT
cdr3_length: 14
j_call: TRBJ1-3
clone_size: few
d_call: -
v_call: TRBV5-1

cdr3_aa: CASSPGRMNTEAFF
cdr3_nt: TGTGCCAGCAGCCCGGGAAGAATGAACACTGAAGCTTTCTTT
cdr3_length: 14
j_call: TRBJ1-1
clone_size: -
d_call: -
v_call: TRBV7-8

cdr3_aa: CSSSSGQGVNEQYF
cdr3_nt: TGTTCCAGCAGCTCAGGACAGGGGGTAAACGAGCAGTACTTC
cdr3_length: 14
j_call: TRBJ2-7
clone_size: -
d_call: TRBD1
v_call: TRBV7-9

cdr3_aa: CASSLSAVAGGISYEQYF
cdr3_nt: TGTGCCAGCAGTTTATCGGCGGTAGCGGGGGGGATCAGCTACGAGCAGTACTTC
cdr3_length: 18
j_call: TRBJ2-7
clone_size: -
d_call: TRBD2
v_call: TRBV27

cdr3_aa: CASSYHGTGVHQPQHF
cdr3_nt: TGTGCCAGCAGTTACCACGGGACAGGGGTTCATCAGCCCCAGCATTTT
cdr3_length: 16
j_call: TRBJ1-5
clone_size: -
d_call: TRBD1
v_call: TRBV6-5

cdr3_aa: CASSHFREFAGNTIYF
cdr3_nt: TGTGCCAGCAGTCATTTCAGGGAATTTGCTGGAAACACCATATATTTT
cdr3_length: 16
j_call: TRBJ1-3
clone_size: -
d_call: -
v_call: TRBV28

cdr3_aa: CASSLWSLAGGPGEQYF
cdr3_nt: TGTGCCAGCAGTTTATGGTCCTTAGCGGGGGGGCCTGGCGAGCAGTACTTC
cdr3_length: 17
j_call: TRBJ2-7
clone_size: few
d_call: TRBD2
v_call: TRBV28

cdr3_aa: CASSLTGQYYSNQPQHF
cdr3_nt: TGTGCCAGCAGCTTGACCGGACAGTATTATAGCAATCAGCCCCAGCATTTT
cdr3_length: 17
j_call: TRBJ1-5
clone_size: -
d_call: -
v_call: TRBV5-6

cdr3_aa: CAISESVDNEQFF
cdr3_nt: TGTGCCATCAGTGAGTCGGTAGATAATGAGCAGTTCTTC
cdr3_length: 13
j_call: TRBJ2-1
clone_size: -
d_call: -
v_call: TRBV10-3

cdr3_aa: CASSLTTAGEETQYF
cdr3_nt: TGCGCCAGCAGTCTAACCACAGCGGGGGAAGAGACCCAGTACTTC
cdr3_length: 15
j_call: TRBJ2-5
clone_size: -
d_call: TRBD2
v_call: TRBV5-1

cdr3_aa: CASSLFGHPGNTIYF
cdr3_nt: TGTGCCAGCAGTTTATTTGGCCACCCCGGAAACACCATATATTTT
cdr3_length: 15
j_call: TRBJ1-3
clone_size: -
d_call: -
v_call: TRBV27

cdr3_aa: CASSFGGGVVGEQYF
cdr3_nt: TGCGCCAGCAGCTTTGGGGGGGGAGTTGTAGGCGAGCAGTACTTC
cdr3_length: 15
j_call: TRBJ2-7
clone_size: -
d_call: TRBD2
v_call: TRBV5-1

cdr3_aa: CASSLSPGTGGTYEQYF
cdr3_nt: TGTGCCAGCAGCCTATCCCCCGGGACAGGGGGCACCTACGAGCAGTACTTC
cdr3_length: 17
j_call: TRBJ2-7
clone_size: -
d_call: TRBD1
v_call: TRBV7-9

cdr3_aa: CASSYSSRATYNEQFF
cdr3_nt: TGTGCCAGCAGTTACTCGTCGCGGGCGACCTACAATGAGCAGTTCTTC
cdr3_length: 16
j_call: TRBJ2-1
clone_size: -
d_call: -
v_call: TRBV6-5

cdr3_aa: CASSLGPGSYNEQFF
cdr3_nt: TGTGCCAGCAGCCTCGGACCAGGGTCCTACAATGAGCAGTTCTTC
cdr3_length: 15
j_call: TRBJ2-1
clone_size: -
d_call: -
v_call: TRBV9

cdr3_aa: CASSQEASGSYNEQFF
cdr3_nt: TGCGCCAGCAGCCAAGAGGCCAGCGGGTCTTACAATGAGCAGTTCTTC
cdr3_length: 16
j_call: TRBJ2-1
clone_size: -
d_call: -
v_call: TRBV4-1

cdr3_aa: CASSLGAQGVPGNTIYF
cdr3_nt: TGTGCCAGCAGCTTAGGTGCACAGGGGGTCCCTGGAAACACCATATATTTT
cdr3_length: 17
j_call: TRBJ1-3
clone_size: few
d_call: TRBD1
v_call: TRBV7-8

cdr3_aa: CASRGLAYNEQFF
cdr3_nt: TGCGCCAGCAGGGGACTAGCATACAATGAGCAGTTCTTC
cdr3_length: 13
j_call: TRBJ2-1
clone_size: -
d_call: TRBD2
v_call: TRBV4-1

cdr3_aa: CASSFGQGGVGTEAFF
cdr3_nt: TGCGCCAGCAGCTTTGGACAGGGAGGGGTAGGGACTGAAGCTTTCTTT
cdr3_length: 16
j_call: TRBJ1-1
clone_size: -
d_call: TRBD1
v_call: TRBV5-1

cdr3_aa: CASSLIGVGELFF
cdr3_nt: TGTGCCAGCAGCCTGATCGGGGTCGGGGAGCTGTTTTTT
cdr3_length: 13
j_call: TRBJ2-2
clone_size: few
d_call: -
v_call: TRBV6-5

cdr3_aa: CASSLVQSGGYGYTF
cdr3_nt: TGTGCCAGCAGCTTGGTGCAGAGCGGGGGCTATGGCTACACCTTC
cdr3_length: 15
j_call: TRBJ1-2
clone_size: -
d_call: -
v_call: TRBV11-2

cdr3_aa: CASSTRSGVETQYF
cdr3_nt: TGTGCCAGCAGCACCCGCTCAGGCGTGGAGACCCAGTACTTC
cdr3_length: 14
j_call: TRBJ2-5
clone_size: -
d_call: -
v_call: TRBV7-9

cdr3_aa: CASSESVTSGELFF
cdr3_nt: TGCGCCAGCAGTGAGTCTGTAACTAGCGGGGAGCTGTTTTTT
cdr3_length: 14
j_call: TRBJ2-2
clone_size: few
d_call: -
v_call: TRBV10-2

cdr3_aa: CASRTGQVSNQPQHF
cdr3_nt: TGTGCCAGCAGGACCGGACAGGTTAGCAATCAGCCCCAGCATTTT
cdr3_length: 15
j_call: TRBJ1-5
clone_size: few
d_call: TRBD1
v_call: TRBV6-5

cdr3_aa: CASSPDTQETQYF
cdr3_nt: TGCGCCAGCAGCCCAGACACTCAAGAGACCCAGTACTTC
cdr3_length: 13
j_call: TRBJ2-5
clone_size: -
d_call: -
v_call: TRBV5-1

cdr3_aa: CASSLVQNYGYTF
cdr3_nt: TGCGCCAGCAGCTTGGTACAGAACTATGGCTACACCTTC
cdr3_length: 13
j_call: TRBJ1-2
clone_size: once
d_call: -
v_call: TRBV5-1

cdr3_aa: CASIATGQVQETQYF
cdr3_nt: TGCGCCAGCATCGCGACAGGGCAGGTCCAAGAGACCCAGTACTTC
cdr3_length: 15
j_call: TRBJ2-5
clone_size: -
d_call: TRBD1
v_call: TRBV5-1

cdr3_aa: CASRPMDSLNSPLHF
cdr3_nt: TGTGCCAGCAGACCTATGGACAGCCTCAATTCACCCCTCCACTTT
cdr3_length: 15
j_call: TRBJ1-6
clone_size: -
d_call: -
v_call: TRBV6-6

cdr3_aa: CAISEFTSWTSGRGEQYF
cdr3_nt: TGTGCCATCAGTGAGTTCACCTCCTGGACTAGCGGGAGAGGCGAGCAGTACTTC
cdr3_length: 18
j_call: TRBJ2-7
clone_size: few
d_call: TRBD2
v_call: TRBV10-3

cdr3_aa: CASSPDLGRYYNEQFF
cdr3_nt: TGCGCCAGCAGCCCTGACTTGGGGCGGTACTACAATGAGCAGTTCTTC
cdr3_length: 16
j_call: TRBJ2-1
clone_size: -
d_call: -
v_call: TRBV5-1

cdr3_aa: CASSPMGQGTGNTIYF
cdr3_nt: TGTGCCAGCTCACCAATGGGACAGGGCACTGGAAACACCATATATTTT
cdr3_length: 16
j_call: TRBJ1-3
clone_size: few
d_call: TRBD1
v_call: TRBV18

cdr3_aa: CASSLGGLANYGYTF
cdr3_nt: TGTGCCAGCAGCCTCGGGGGACTAGCTAACTATGGCTACACCTTC
cdr3_length: 15
j_call: TRBJ1-2
clone_size: -
d_call: -
v_call: TRBV9

cdr3_aa: CASGTSGSPLPYEQYF
cdr3_nt: TGTGCCAGCGGGACTAGCGGGTCGCCCCTTCCCTACGAGCAGTACTTC
cdr3_length: 16
j_call: TRBJ2-7
clone_size: -
d_call: TRBD2
v_call: TRBV28

cdr3_aa: CASSVERDGDEQFF
cdr3_nt: TGTGCCAGCAGCGTAGAGCGGGATGGCGATGAGCAGTTCTTC
cdr3_length: 14
j_call: TRBJ2-1
clone_size: -
d_call: TRBD2
v_call: TRBV4-2

cdr3_aa: CASSHRVAGDNEQFF
cdr3_nt: TGTGCCAGCTCACATCGGGTAGCGGGAGACAATGAGCAGTTCTTC
cdr3_length: 15
j_call: TRBJ2-1
clone_size: once
d_call: TRBD2
v_call: TRBV18

cdr3_aa: CASTPRTGTDSYEQYF
cdr3_nt: TGTGCCAGTACCCCCCGGACCGGGACAGACTCCTACGAGCAGTACTTC
cdr3_length: 16
j_call: TRBJ2-7
clone_size: -
d_call: TRBD1
v_call: TRBV19

cdr3_aa: CANGGGFF
cdr3_nt: TGCGCCAACGGGGGGGGCTTCTTC
cdr3_length: 8
j_call: TRBJ1-2
clone_size: -
d_call: -
v_call: TRBV6-5